This record looks at one TCR beta chain sequence and its context. The sample is drawn from a study of blood T cell repertoires in COVID-19. TCRdb's table, derived via immunoSEQ multiplex PCR, lists solely in-frame clones and lacks some. This sample yields 190,000 or so clones, of which approximately 86% are seen a single time; about 9.1% belongs to the top ten. The trim removed 4 bases at V and 2 bases at J, leaving 10 bases unmatched. This CDR3 contains 16 residues. The germline V gene encodes CDR1 SGHNT and CDR2 YYREEE (reference sequence). V is TRBV5-4 and J is TRBJ2-3, with 7 bases that match TRBD2. Sequenced material: peripheral blood. The origin of this receptor is a woman older than 75 with acute or convalescent COVID-19. CDR3 DNA sequence: TGTGCCAGCAGCCCACCTGGCGGGAGCCACACAGATACGCAGTATTTT. It encodes CASSPPGGSHTDTQYF. Full variable domain (remainder filled in from reference TRBV5-4 and TRBJ2-3): ETGVTQSPTHLIKTRGQQVTLRCSSQSGHNTVSWYQQALGQGPQFIFQYYREEENGRGNFPPRFSGLQFPNYSSELNVNALELDDSALYLCASSPPGGSHTDTQYFGPGTRLTVL.